This passage covers 13 T cell receptor beta chains from one sample sequenced in a study of T cells in localized non-small cell lung cancer. This table comes from immunoSEQ multiplex PCR, and its TCRdb copy is limited to in-frame clones, with some not included. The repertoire consists of about 33,000 clones, with approximately 80% occurring once and the leading ten covering around a third. Sample: peripheral blood, taken before any cancer treatment. All receptors derive from a male donor aged 60 or over with stage II squamous cell lung carcinoma.

The rearrangement links TRBV19 to TRBJ2-6; D possibly matches TRBD1 or TRBD2 (5 bases each). Germline CDR1 is LNHDA and CDR2 is SQIVND (reference sequence). The CDR3 covers 23 residues. V was clipped by 7 bases and J by 0 bases, with 34 bases between them. This CDR3 is CASTLHGGYLAGADRSGANVLTF. The CDR3 DNA reads as TGTGCCAGTACTCTACATGGGGGTTATCTGGCGGGCGCTGATCGCTCTGGGGCCAACGTCCTGACTTTC. Drawing the rest from reference TRBV19 and TRBJ2-6, the complete variable domain is DGGITQSPKYLFRKEGQNVTLSCEQNLNHDAMYWYRQDPGQGLRLIYYSQIVNDFQKGDIAEGYSVSREKKESFPLTVTSAQKNPTAFYLCASTLHGGYLAGADRSGANVLTFGAGSRLTVL.

V gene TRBV19 combines with J gene TRBJ2-5; 8 nucleotides match TRBD2. J was trimmed by 1 base and V by 3 bases; bases with no gene match: 7. Looked up from germline, CDR1 is LNHDA and CDR2 is SQIVND (reference sequence). CDR3 length: 16 amino acids. For the CDR3, the DNA is TGTGCCAGTAGTATTCTCACTAGCGGTGGCCAAGAGACCCAGTACTTC. It codes for CASSILTSGGQETQYF.

The gene calls are TRBV5-1 and TRBJ2-5; possible D gene TRBD1, 5 bases. Germline CDR1 and CDR2: SGHRS and YFSETQ. The CDR3 totals 12 residues. Trimming took off 3 bases at V and 4 bases at J, with 7 bases between the two ends. CDR3 in amino acids: CASSYTGETQYF. The CDR3 DNA reads TGCGCCAGCAGCTACACAGGAGAGACCCAGTACTTC.

This sequence joins TRBV27 and TRBJ2-3; maybe TRBD2 (6 bases). The germline V and J ends were trimmed by 6 bases and 4 bases, with 14 bases remaining between them. This CDR3 is built from 14 residues. The germline V gene encodes CDR1 MNHEY and CDR2 SMNVEV (reference sequence). The CDR3, as DNA: TGTGCCAGCAGCGTTGGACTAACCCCAGATACGCAGTATTTT. The encoded protein is CASSVGLTPDTQYF.

The chain is built from TRBV4-2 and TRBJ2-7; D may be TRBD2 (7 bases). The germline gives CDR1 LGHNA, CDR2 YNFKEQ. The V and J ends lost 3 bases and 6 bases respectively, with 12 bases between them. The CDR3 spans 13 residues. The CDR3 bases are TGTGCCAGCAGCCAGGGGGGGCGCTCCGAGCAGTACTTC. This codes for CASSQGGRSEQYF.

V gene TRBV16 combines with J gene TRBJ2-7; TRBD2 agrees at 7 bases. The trim removed 7 bases at V and 5 bases at J, leaving 11 bases unmatched. CDR1 and CDR2 (germline): KGHSY, FQNENV. The CDR3 extends over 14 amino acids. The CDR3 region is CASTPAAGKDEQYF. The CDR3 coding sequence is TGTGCCAGCACCCCTGCAGCGGGGAAGGACGAGCAGTACTTC.

V and J are TRBV2 and TRBJ2-7; D uncertain. Between the trimmed V and J ends, which lost 7 bases and 6 bases, there was a span of 19 bases. Germline-derived CDR1 and CDR2 are SNHLY and FYNNEI. The CDR3 extends over 14 amino acids. CDR3 sequence: CASTKVAKGAEQYF. The CDR3 DNA sequence: TGTGCCAGCACCAAGGTAGCAAAGGGTGCCGAGCAGTACTTC.

This sequence joins TRBV4-2 and TRBJ2-2, with D possibly matching TRBD2 (7 bases). Trimming took off 0 bases at V and 7 bases at J, with 15 bases between the two ends. CDR1 and CDR2 from the germline V gene are LGHNA and YNFKEQ. The CDR3 runs 16 residues. The CDR3 DNA reads as TGTGCCAGCAGCCAAGACGGAGGGGGGGCCGGCGGGGAGCTGTTTTTT. Its protein is CASSQDGGGAGGELFF.

This clone has only one observation. J is TRBJ2-7 and V is TRBV7-2; 7 nucleotides align to TRBD1. The V segment lost 5 bases and the J segment 2 bases; nucleotides outside the gene matches: 12. The CDR3 extends over 16 amino acids. Germline CDR1 reads SGHTA; CDR2 reads FQGNSA. The CDR3 sequence is CASSASDDRVTYEQYF. The CDR3 region has the DNA TGTGCCAGCAGCGCCTCGGATGACAGGGTTACCTACGAGCAGTACTTC.

V usage is TRBV27 and J usage is TRBJ1-6; TRBD1 aligns across 8 bases. The CDR3 consists of 15 residues. J was trimmed by 10 bases and V by 3 bases; bases with no gene match: 8. Germline V gene data show CDR1 as MNHEY and CDR2 as SMNVEV (reference sequence). The CDR3 DNA sequence: TGTGCCAGCAGTTTCCAGGACAGGGAAGGCTCACCCCTCCACTTT. This encodes CASSFQDREGSPLHF.

V usage is TRBV5-1 and J usage is TRBJ2-2, with 10 bases identical to TRBD1. CDR1 and CDR2 from the germline V gene are SGHRS and YFSETQ. V shed 4 bases, J shed 7 bases, and the junction held 7 bases outside the gene matches. The CDR3 consists of 15 residues. The CDR3 sequence: CASSVRTGGDGELFF. The CDR3 DNA sequence: TGCGCCAGCAGCGTCCGGACAGGGGGAGACGGGGAGCTGTTTTTT.

The J gene is TRBJ2-5, the V gene TRBV6-5; D perhaps matches TRBD2 (5 bases). The assigned J gene may be wrong: the sequence end matches TRBJ2-7 better. The CDR3 has 12 residues. Germline V gives CDR1 MNHEY, CDR2 SVGAGI. The DNA of the CDR3 is TGTGCCAGCAGTAACGGGGCCTACGAGCAGTACTTC. Amino acids: CASSNGAYEQYF.

The rearrangement links TRBV7-2 to TRBJ1-1; D call uncertain. Germline V gene data show CDR1 as SGHTA and CDR2 as FQGNSA. V dropped 2 bases and J dropped 1 base, with 5 bases sitting between them. The CDR3 runs to 13 residues. The CDR3 DNA is TGTGCCAGCAGCTTACGACGGAACACTGAAGCTTTCTTT. Its translation: CASSLRRNTEAFF.